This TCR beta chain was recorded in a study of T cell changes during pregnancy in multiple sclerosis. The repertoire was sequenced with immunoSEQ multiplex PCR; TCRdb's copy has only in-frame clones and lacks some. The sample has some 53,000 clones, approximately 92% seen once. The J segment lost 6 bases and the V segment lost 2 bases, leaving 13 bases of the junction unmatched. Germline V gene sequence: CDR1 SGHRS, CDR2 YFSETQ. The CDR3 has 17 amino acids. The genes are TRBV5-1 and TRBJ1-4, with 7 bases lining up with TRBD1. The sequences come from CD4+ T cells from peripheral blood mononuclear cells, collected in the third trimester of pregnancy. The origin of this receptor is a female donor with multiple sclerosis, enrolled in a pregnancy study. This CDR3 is CASSLLGQDDSYEKLFF. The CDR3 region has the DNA TGCGCCAGCAGCTTACTAGGACAGGACGACTCCTATGAAAAACTGTTTTTT.